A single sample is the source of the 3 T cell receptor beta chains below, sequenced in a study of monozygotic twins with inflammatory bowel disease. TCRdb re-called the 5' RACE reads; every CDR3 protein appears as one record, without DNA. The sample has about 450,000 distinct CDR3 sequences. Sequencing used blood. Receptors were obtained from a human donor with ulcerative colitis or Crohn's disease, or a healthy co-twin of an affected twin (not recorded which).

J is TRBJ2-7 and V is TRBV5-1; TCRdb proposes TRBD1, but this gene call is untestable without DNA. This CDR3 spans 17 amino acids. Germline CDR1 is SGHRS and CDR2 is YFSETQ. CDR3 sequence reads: CASSKSVAGEVSYEQYF.

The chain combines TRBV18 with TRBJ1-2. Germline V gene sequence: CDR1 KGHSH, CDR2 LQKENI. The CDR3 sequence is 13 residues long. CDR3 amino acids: CASSPQEYYGYTF.

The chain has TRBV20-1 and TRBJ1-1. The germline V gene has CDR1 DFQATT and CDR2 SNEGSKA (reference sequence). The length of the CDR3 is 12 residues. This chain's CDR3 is CSARDDSTEAFF.